The T cell receptor beta chain under discussion was sequenced for a study of T cells in women clearing cervical HPV infection. Some clones are missing from TCRdb's copy, which holds only in-frame ones; the method was immunoSEQ multiplex PCR. Recorded for this sample: about 33,000 clones. Trimming removed 8 bases at V and 3 bases at J, with 17 bases between. This CDR3 is built from 15 residues. Germline V CDR1 and CDR2: LNHDA, SQIVND (reference sequence). As to this clone: The read stops 3 residues short of the end of the CDR3; the missing end is completed from the germline J gene.

The chain is built from TRBV19 and TRBJ1-5; no definite D call. Sequenced input: blood buffy coat. The clonotype comes from a woman between 18 and 69 years old with a cervical HPV16 infection that either progressed to CIN3+ or cleared (not recorded which). The CDR3 reads CASSSEAGYNQPQHF. CDR3 DNA (partial): TGTGCCAGTTCTTCAGAGGCAGGCTACAATCAGCCC.